This T cell receptor beta chain is drawn from a study of post-analysis software for immune sequencing data. Study-level background: The disease courses covered relapsing-remitting, secondary progressive and progressive-relapsing multiple sclerosis.

A note on this clonotype: Its antigen remains unidentified.

Unique molecular identifiers featured in each of the TCR beta cDNA libraries. Each sample of about 1 to 10 million input T cells yielded roughly 500,000 cDNA molecules, so each molecule approximated one T cell. Each CDR3 protein gets one entry after TCRdb re-called the PCR reads with MiXCR. Among about 770,000 distinct CDR3 sequences listed, roughly 50% were seen once. Overall study results and limits: The authors found that F measure strongly co-clustered same-batch samples. In patients, a few TRBV segments were more frequent than in controls, with TRBV5-6, TRBV5-1 and TRBV20-1 among them.

V dropped 5 bases and J dropped 0; count of bases not matched to a gene: 10. This CDR3 contains 18 residues. Germline V gene data show CDR1 as SGHVS and CDR2 as FNYEAQ. The source material was blood. The chain links TRBV7-6 to TRBJ2-1, with 10 positions matching TRBD2. The sequence was obtained from a girl aged 5-17 years with multiple sclerosis. CDR3 DNA sequence: TGTGCCAGCAGCCGAAGCGAAACTAGCGGGACCTCCTACAATGAGCAGTTCTTC. It is translated as CASSRSETSGTSYNEQFF.